The 12 T cell receptor beta chains presented below share a single source sample, sequenced in a study of blood T cell repertoires in COVID-19. Assay used: immunoSEQ multiplex PCR; TCRdb lists only in-frame clones, some missing. The sample has about 39,000 clones, 90% to 95% seen once. The specimen sequenced was peripheral blood. Every receptor here comes from a human donor with active COVID-19. The donor label of this sample is uncertain.

The J gene is TRBJ1-5, the V gene TRBV7-9; 9 nucleotides line up with TRBD1. CDR3 size: 18 residues. Trimming cost V 3 bases and J 0 bases; bases outside gene matches: 9. CDR1 is SEHNR and CDR2 is FQNEAQ in the germline V gene (reference sequence). The CDR3 region is CASSFPRDRANSNQPQHF. The CDR3 nucleotides are TGTGCCAGCAGCTTCCCCCGGGACAGGGCTAATAGCAATCAGCCCCAGCATTTT.

The chain is built from TRBV12-3 or TRBV12-4 and TRBJ2-5; a possible D gene is TRBD1 (6 bases). CDR3 size: 13 residues. The V gene lost 6 bases and the J gene lost 5 bases, with 13 bases spanning the gap. The CDR3 is CASRIQGRETQYF. The CDR3 bases are TGTGCCAGCAGAATACAGGGCCGGGAGACCCAGTACTTC.

This sequence joins TRBV29-1 and TRBJ2-3, with D uncertain. Germline assignment: CDR1 SQVTM and CDR2 ANQGSEA. V was cut by 5 bases and J by 0 bases, with 6 bases left in between. The CDR3 has 12 residues. DNA of the CDR3: TGCAGCGTTTCTTCCAGCACAGATACGCAGTATTTT. Translating it yields CSVSSSTDTQYF.

The gene calls are TRBV20-1 and TRBJ2-7, with a possible D match to TRBD2 (6 bases). The CDR3 runs to 11 residues. V was clipped by 5 bases and J by 6 bases, with 11 bases between them. From germline, CDR1 is DFQATT and CDR2 SNEGSKA (reference sequence). CDR3 amino acids: CSAHRGLEQYF. CDR3 DNA: TGCAGTGCTCACCGGGGACTCGAGCAGTACTTC.

CDR3: CASSIIWRGGYNEQFF. The CDR3 nucleotides read TGTGCCAGTAGTATAATTTGGCGGGGGGGATACAATGAGCAGTTCTTC. V and J are TRBV19 and TRBJ2-1; 9 nucleotides agree with TRBD2. Germline CDR1 reads LNHDA; CDR2 reads SQIVND (reference sequence). CDR3 size: 16 residues. V lost 2 bases, J lost 4 bases, and 6 bases stayed unmatched.

The chain has TRBV5-1 and TRBJ2-3; D gene ambiguous. The CDR3 is 12 residues long. Germline values: CDR1 SGHRS, CDR2 YFSETQ. The V gene lost 0 bases and the J gene lost 9 bases, with 8 bases spanning the gap. The CDR3 is CASSLAMETQYF. DNA for the CDR3: TGCGCCAGCAGCTTGGCGATGGAGACGCAGTATTTT.

This chain uses TRBV6-5 with TRBJ1-2; D possibly corresponds to TRBD1 (5 bases). Trimming shortened V by 6 bases and J by 5 bases, and 10 bases separated the two germline ends. This CDR3 spans 12 amino acids. CDR1 is MNHEY, CDR2 SVGAGI, per germline. The CDR3 reads CASRTASYGYTF. Written as DNA, the CDR3 is TGTGCCAGCAGGACAGCTTCTTATGGCTACACCTTC.

The rearrangement links TRBV29-1 to TRBJ1-2, with D maybe TRBD1 (5 bases). The CDR3 extends over 13 amino acids. V gave up 4 bases and J gave up 4 bases, with 13 bases separating them. In germline, CDR1 is SQVTM, CDR2 ANQGSEA. This CDR3 is CSVGAGRAYGYTF. The CDR3, as DNA: TGCAGCGTTGGGGCAGGGCGAGCCTATGGCTACACCTTC. The variable domain in full, with the rest retrieved from reference TRBV29-1 and TRBJ1-2, is SAVISQKPSRDICQRGTSLTIQCQVDSQVTMMFWYRQQPGQSLTLIATANQGSEATYESGFVIDKFPISRPNLTFSTLTVSNMSPEDSSIYLCSVGAGRAYGYTFGSGTRLTVV.

This chain connects TRBV11-3 to TRBJ2-5; 14 nucleotides agree with TRBD2. There are 17 residues in the CDR3. Germline V gives CDR1 SGHNT, CDR2 YENEEA. V trimming: 5 bases; J trimming: 2 bases; junction bases outside the gene matches: 7. CDR3 coding DNA: TGTGCCAGCAGCCCCGGGACTAGCGGGAGTGATCAAGAGACCCAGTACTTC. It translates to CASSPGTSGSDQETQYF.

The rearrangement joins TRBV7-6 to TRBJ2-1, with 7 positions matching TRBD2. The CDR3 is 15 residues long. J lost 7 bases, V lost 6 bases, and 12 bases had no gene match. Germline CDR1 and CDR2: SGHVS and FNYEAQ. In DNA form, the CDR3 reads TGTGCCAGCAGTTTCCTAGCGGACCCTAGGAATGAGCAGTTCTTC. Translated: CASSFLADPRNEQFF.

The rearrangement links TRBV7-9 to TRBJ2-7; 8 nucleotides line up with TRBD2. The CDR3 consists of 15 residues. Germline CDR1 is SEHNR and CDR2 is FQNEAQ (reference sequence). V trimming: 6 bases; J trimming: 1 base; junction bases outside the gene matches: 8. The CDR3 coding sequence is TGTGCCAGCAGTCTACTAGCGGCGGCGTCCTACGAGCAGTACTTC. Translated, it gives CASSLLAAASYEQYF.

This sequence joins TRBV5-1 and TRBJ2-5; D is ambiguous. The CDR3 runs 11 residues. Germline V gene data show CDR1 as SGHRS and CDR2 as YFSETQ. Deletions cut 5 bases from V and 4 bases from J, with 6 bases between. The CDR3 protein is CASRTGETQYF. CDR3 bases: TGCGCCAGCAGGACTGGAGAGACCCAGTACTTC. The full variable domain, completed using reference TRBV5-1 and TRBJ2-5, is KAGVTQTPRYLIKTRGQQVTLSCSPISGHRSVSWYQQTPGQGLQFLFEYFSETQRNKGNFPGRFSGRQFSNSRSEMNVSTLELGDSALYLCASRTGETQYFGPGTRLLVL.